This T cell receptor beta chain is drawn from a study of blood T cell repertoires in COVID-19. Background on the study: There were acute and convalescent COVID-19 samples, and they came from the United States, Italy and Spain. The analysed material was cDNA or gDNA that came from T cells, B-cell-depleted T cells, or PBMCs.

The germline CDR1 and CDR2 sequences are SGHDT and YYEEEE. J lost 7 bases, V lost 4 bases, and 8 bases had no gene match. The CDR3 is made up of 14 amino acids. Original data processing: Reference gene primer amplification yielded estimated nucleated cell counts. This table comes from immunoSEQ multiplex PCR, and its TCRdb copy is limited to in-frame clones, with some not included. D and trimming come from the DNA, and the V and J calls and clone size come from that table. This table holds about 160,000 clones, around 79% found once. Enrollment of patients from Seattle took place during active infection, with longitudinal follow-up.

The chain couples TRBV5-6 to TRBJ1-5; 7 bases line up with TRBD1. The material sequenced was peripheral blood. The receptor was derived from a woman aged 60-75 years with COVID-19, enrolled during active disease. This CDR3 is CASSHDRAGQPQHF. The CDR3 nucleotides read TGTGCCAGCAGCCATGACAGGGCTGGGCAGCCCCAGCATTTT.